This T cell receptor beta chain was observed in a study of tumor and adjacent non-tumor tissue in lung cancer. Study-level background: Patients were aged about 30 to 76, approximately ten men and a handful of women, stage I to III.

The CDR3 sequence is 13 residues long. Germline loops: CDR1 MNHEY, CDR2 SVGAGI. Study outcomes and limitations: In normal lung, the top 100 clones were significantly more dominant than in tumor. Patients with more diverse tumor TCRs had worse survival. TCR diversity was significantly greater in tumor than normal lung tissue.

For this clonotype: Its antigen is undetermined. Germline and junction disagree at one end, which may indicate a read error.

The template was RNA from unsorted bulk tissue. TCRbeta libraries were built with three rounds of nested PCR, modified from ARM-PCR. Each CDR3 protein is one row after TCRdb ran MiXCR on the multiplex PCR reads. The table lists just over 200,000 distinct CDR3 sequences, 60% to 75% of them singletons, with 25% in the top ten. Material for sequencing was lung tumor tissue. This receptor was identified in a man aged 60 to 75 with non-small cell lung cancer. The chain couples TRBV6-5 to TRBJ1-1, with D unclear. The CDR3 region is CATQLVGFGEAIF. The DNA for the CDR3 is TGTGCCACCCAGTTGGTAGGGTTCGGTGAAGCTATCTTT.